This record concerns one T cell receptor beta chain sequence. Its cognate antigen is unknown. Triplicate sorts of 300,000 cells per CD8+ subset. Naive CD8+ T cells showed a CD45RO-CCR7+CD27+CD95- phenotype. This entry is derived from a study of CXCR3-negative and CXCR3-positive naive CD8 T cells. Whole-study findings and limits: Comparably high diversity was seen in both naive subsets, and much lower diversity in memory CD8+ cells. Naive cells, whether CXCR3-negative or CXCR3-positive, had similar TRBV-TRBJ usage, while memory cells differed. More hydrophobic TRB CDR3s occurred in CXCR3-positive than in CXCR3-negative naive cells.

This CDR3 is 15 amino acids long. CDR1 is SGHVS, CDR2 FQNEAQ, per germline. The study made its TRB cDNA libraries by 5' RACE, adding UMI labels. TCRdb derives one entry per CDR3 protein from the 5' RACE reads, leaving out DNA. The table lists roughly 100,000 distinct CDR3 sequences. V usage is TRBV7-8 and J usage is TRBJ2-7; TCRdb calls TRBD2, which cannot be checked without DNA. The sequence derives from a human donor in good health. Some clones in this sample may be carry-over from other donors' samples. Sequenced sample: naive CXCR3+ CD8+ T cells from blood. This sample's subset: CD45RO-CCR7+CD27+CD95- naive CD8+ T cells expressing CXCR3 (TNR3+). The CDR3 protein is CASSLSTGTYDEQYF.